This paragraph covers one T cell receptor beta chain sequence. Germline V gives CDR1 SQVTM, CDR2 ANQGSEA. This CDR3 is 13 amino acids long. The trim removed 6 bases at V and 4 bases at J, leaving 8 bases unmatched. These data are taken from a study of CD8+ T cells in alopecia areata. Treatment in this sample: oral pan-JAK inhibitor, 5-10 mg twice daily. TCR sequencing used cDNA made by reverse transcription of extracted RNA. Profiling relied on immunoSEQ multiplex PCR, and the TCRdb table lists in-frame clones only, not all of them. The data show 130,000 or so clones, approximately 57% seen once. This TCR was sampled from a human donor with alopecia areata. The source material was CD4+ T cells sorted from blood, sampled at week 4, from a patient treated with tofacitinib. The rearrangement joins TRBV29-1 to TRBJ1-1, with 7 bases that match TRBD1. The CDR3 protein is CSVTTGRITEAFF. Here the CDR3 DNA reads TGCAGCGTGACGACAGGGAGGATCACTGAAGCTTTCTTT. Full variable domain (rest looked up from reference TRBV29-1 and TRBJ1-1): SAVISQKPSRDICQRGTSLTIQCQVDSQVTMMFWYRQQPGQSLTLIATANQGSEATYESGFVIDKFPISRPNLTFSTLTVSNMSPEDSSIYLCSVTTGRITEAFFGQGTRLTVV.